Below, one T cell receptor (beta chain) is given with its context. Several immunoSEQ plates held equal portions of the genomic DNA taken from each subset. This table comes from immunoSEQ multiplex PCR, and its TCRdb copy is limited to in-frame clones, with some not included. The sample has 640,000 or so clones, 55% to 75% seen once. The source of the sample is a study of shared clonotypes between healthy human individuals. Trimming cost V 6 bases and J 8 bases; bases outside gene matches: 8. The CDR3 runs to 14 residues. Germline-derived CDR1 and CDR2 are LNHDA and SQIVND (reference sequence). Specimen: memory CD4+ T cells sorted from blood. Subset here: CD45RA-negative fraction. The chain uses TRBV19 and TRBJ2-1; 9 nucleotides line up with TRBD1. The sequence came from a woman aged 25 to 39 in good health. CDR3 nucleotide sequence: TGTGCCAGTAGGCCGGGACAGGGAAGGTATGAGCAGTTCTTC. Translating gives CASRPGQGRYEQFF. Full variable domain (remainder filled in from reference TRBV19 and TRBJ2-1): DGGITQSPKYLFRKEGQNVTLSCEQNLNHDAMYWYRQDPGQGLRLIYYSQIVNDFQKGDIAEGYSVSREKKESFPLTVTSAQKNPTAFYLCASRPGQGRYEQFFGPGTRLTVL.